These 21 T cell receptor beta chains share one sample of origin, sequenced in a study of OX40 agonist ivuxolimab in advanced cancers. Libraries were made using the immunoSEQ multiplex PCR assay. The table was pulled from immuneACCESS by TCRdb, which kept in-frame rearrangements only. Such tables lose some clones; where checked, under half of the loss comes from unresolved V genes, and the rest has no known cause. Within this sample are about 100,000 clones, with approximately 90% of them counted one time only. The top ten clones comprise 0.31% of the sample. Sequencing used CD4+ or CD8+ T cells sorted from blood, obtained in a trial of the OX40 agonist ivuxolimab. The source is an adult with an advanced solid tumor such as melanoma, head and neck, liver or kidney cancer.

This chain's CDR3 is CASSQRTGTGKSGELFF. The CDR3 region has the DNA TGCGCCAGCAGCCAGAGGACAGGGACGGGAAAATCTGGGGAGCTGTTTTTT. The chain is built from TRBV4-3 and TRBJ2-2; 8 nucleotides match TRBD1. This CDR3 has 17 amino acids. Per germline, CDR1 LGHNA and CDR2 YSLEER. Germline trimming cut 3 bases from V and 8 bases from J; bases unmatched to any gene: 14.

The CDR3 sequence is CASSPGLAASSYEQYF. The DNA for the CDR3 is TGTGCCAGCAGCCCTGGACTAGCGGCGAGCTCCTACGAGCAGTACTTC. The chain couples TRBV11-1 to TRBJ2-7; TRBD2 matches at 10 bases. V shed 5 bases, J shed 0 bases, and the junction held 7 bases outside the gene matches. The germline gives CDR1 SGHAT, CDR2 FQDESV (reference sequence). The CDR3 has 16 amino acids.

The chain links TRBV18 to TRBJ1-4; D unclear. Trimming stripped 3 bases from V and 8 bases from J, with 10 bases between. Germline CDR1 and CDR2: KGHSH and LQKENI. The CDR3 is 13 amino acids. The CDR3 bases are TGTGCCAGCTCACCTGGGCTGGGAGAAAAACTGTTTTTT. Its translation: CASSPGLGEKLFF.

CDR3 nucleotide sequence: TGTGCCAGCTCACCTTATGACAGGGGAACCTATGGCTACACCTTC. Translated, it gives CASSPYDRGTYGYTF. This sequence joins TRBV18 and TRBJ1-2, with TRBD1 matching 8 bases. The germline V gene encodes CDR1 KGHSH and CDR2 LQKENI. The CDR3 consists of 15 residues. V gave up 3 bases and J gave up 4 bases; unmatched junction bases: 7. The full variable domain, rest sourced from reference TRBV18 and TRBJ1-2, is NAGVMQNPRHLVRRRGQEARLRCSPMKGHSHVYWYRQLPEEGLKFMVYLQKENIIDESGMPKERFSAEFPKEGPSILRIQQVVRGDSAAYFCASSPYDRGTYGYTFGSGTRLTVV.

The chain links TRBV6-6 to TRBJ1-4; perhaps TRBD1 as D (5 bases). This CDR3 region has 15 residues. V was shortened by 4 bases and J by 5 bases, with 14 bases between the two germline ends. Per germline, CDR1 MNHNY and CDR2 SVGAGI (reference sequence). The CDR3 protein is CASSSRETANEKLFF. Here the CDR3 DNA reads TGTGCCAGCAGTTCTAGAGAGACAGCAAATGAAAAACTGTTTTTT.

This clone was found a few times. The chain employs TRBV2 and TRBJ2-3; TRBD2 matches 7 bases. V shed 6 bases and J 6 bases; nucleotides not matched to a gene: 12. CDR1 is SNHLY and CDR2 is FYNNEI in the germline V gene. The CDR3 runs to 15 residues. This CDR3 reads CASSPSGTPPDTQYF. CDR3 bases: TGTGCCAGCAGCCCAAGCGGGACTCCACCGGATACGCAGTATTTT. The full variable domain, its missing parts supplied by reference TRBV2 and TRBJ2-3, is EPEVTQTPSHQVTQMGQEVILRCVPISNHLYFYWYRQILGQKVEFLVSFYNNEISEKSEIFDDQFSVERPDGSNFTLKIRSTKLEDSAMYFCASSPSGTPPDTQYFGPGTRLTVL.

This clone was seen just once. The genes are TRBV7-9 and TRBJ1-6, with a possible D match to TRBD1 (6 bases). Trimming stripped 4 bases from V and 14 bases from J, with 9 bases between. Germline CDR1 SEHNR, CDR2 FQNEAQ (reference sequence). This CDR3 comprises 11 residues. The CDR3 loop is CASSSGVSLHF. The CDR3 bases are TGTGCCAGCAGCTCAGGGGTGTCCCTCCACTTT. Filled out from reference TRBV7-9 and TRBJ1-6, the complete variable domain reads DTGVSQNPRHKITKRGQNVTFRCDPISEHNRLYWYRQTLGQGPEFLTYFQNEAQLEKSRLLSDRFSAERPKGSFSTLEIQRTEQGDSAMYLCASSSGVSLHFGNGTRLTVT.

The chain couples TRBV11-1 to TRBJ1-4; no clear D. Deletions cut 5 bases from V and 10 bases from J, with 14 bases between. Per germline, CDR1 SGHAT and CDR2 FQDESV (reference sequence). The CDR3 is 13 residues long. CDR3 loop: CASSLGRGGKLFF. The CDR3 region has the DNA TGTGCCAGCAGCCTAGGCCGAGGTGGAAAACTGTTTTTT.

This clone appeared once. V usage is TRBV28 and J usage is TRBJ2-7; D is perhaps TRBD1 (5 bases). Germline V CDR1 and CDR2: MDHEN, SYDVKM. V lost 2 bases and J 7 bases, leaving 9 bases between the germline ends. The CDR3 loop spans 12 amino acids. CDR3 amino acids: CASSLPNREQYF. CDR3 DNA sequence: TGTGCCAGCAGTTTACCGAACAGGGAGCAGTACTTC. The entire variable domain, with the rest obtained from reference TRBV28 and TRBJ2-7, is as follows: DVKVTQSSRYLVKRTGEKVFLECVQDMDHENMFWYRQDPGLGLRLIYFSYDVKMKEKGDIPEGYSVSREKKERFSLILESASTNQTSMYLCASSLPNREQYFGPGTRLTVT.

The chain carries TRBV4-3 and TRBJ1-1, with D unresolved. This CDR3 has 14 residues. Trimming shortened V by 1 base and J by 5 bases, and 11 bases separated the two germline ends. CDR1 is LGHNA and CDR2 is YSLEER in the germline V gene. CDR3 sequence: CASSQVEGSTEAFF. CDR3 in DNA: TGCGCCAGCAGCCAAGTTGAGGGTTCGACTGAAGCTTTCTTT.

The V and J genes are TRBV6-1 and TRBJ1-3, with D possibly matching TRBD1 (6 bases). Between the trimmed V and J ends, which lost 7 bases and 4 bases, there was a span of 11 bases. Germline V gives CDR1 MNHNS, CDR2 SASEGT. CDR3 size: 13 residues. CDR3 protein: CASMGGHGNTIYF. DNA of the CDR3: TGTGCCAGCATGGGGGGGCACGGAAACACCATATATTTT.

V is TRBV5-1 and J is TRBJ2-3; possibly TRBD1 for D (7 bases). This CDR3 comprises 17 residues. The germline gives CDR1 SGHRS, CDR2 YFSETQ. V lost 4 bases, J lost 0 bases, and 18 bases lay in between. CDR3 coding DNA: TGCGCCAGCAGCCGGGGGACAGAGCAGACTAGCACAGATACGCAGTATTTT. Protein sequence: CASSRGTEQTSTDTQYF.

The chain uses TRBV5-1 and TRBJ2-7, with unresolved D. Germline values: CDR1 SGHRS, CDR2 YFSETQ. This CDR3 contains 14 residues. The V end was cut by 0 bases, the J end by 1 base, with 8 bases between. In nucleotides, the CDR3 is TGCGCCAGCAGCTTGGCCACGAAGTCCTACGAGCAGTACTTC. This codes for CASSLATKSYEQYF.

The CDR3 nucleotides are TGTGCCAGCAGCAACTTGGGAGGCCAGAGCGGACTGTTTTTT. Translated: CASSNLGGQSGLFF. The chain carries TRBV7-2 and TRBJ1-4; no firm D call. The V end lost 5 bases, the J end lost 13 bases, and 20 bases lay between the germline ends. CDR3 length: 14 amino acids. The germline CDR1 and CDR2 sequences are SGHTA and FQGNSA.

V gene TRBV2 combines with J gene TRBJ2-5, with D possibly being TRBD1 (6 bases). Trimming shortened V by 7 bases and J by 4 bases, and 13 bases separated the two germline ends. The CDR3 sequence is 13 residues long. The germline V gene has CDR1 SNHLY and CDR2 FYNNEI. The chain's CDR3 is CASTGRGPETQYF. The CDR3 DNA is TGTGCCAGCACAGGCAGGGGCCCAGAGACCCAGTACTTC. Full variable domain (missing parts from reference TRBV2 and TRBJ2-5): EPEVTQTPSHQVTQMGQEVILRCVPISNHLYFYWYRQILGQKVEFLVSFYNNEISEKSEIFDDQFSVERPDGSNFTLKIRSTKLEDSAMYFCASTGRGPETQYFGPGTRLLVL.

This chain uses TRBV1 with TRBJ2-1; TRBD2 is the table's D call, not checked against the DNA. TRBV1 is described as a pseudogene. The CDR3 has 16 residues. CDR3 nucleotide sequence: TGCACCAGCAGCGCGGGACTAGCGGGAGGGTGTGGGGAGCAGTTCTTC. It yields the protein CTSSAGLAGGCGEQFF.

The chain joins TRBV18 to TRBJ2-1; 12 bases agree with TRBD2. V was pared by 2 bases and J by 8 bases, with 7 bases of the junction left unmatched. CDR1 and CDR2 (germline): KGHSH, LQKENI. The CDR3 has 16 amino acids. CDR3 sequence reads: CASSPASGRAYYEQFF. As DNA, the CDR3 is TGTGCCAGCTCACCAGCTAGCGGGAGGGCGTATTATGAGCAGTTCTTC.

This clone was recorded only once. The V call is TRBV11-2, the J call TRBJ2-5; TRBD2 agrees at 14 bases. Unmatched junction bases numbered 14, after V lost 3 bases and J lost 5 bases. The CDR3 consists of 19 residues. CDR1 and CDR2 from the germline V gene are SGHAT and FQNNGV. The CDR3 nucleotides are TGTGCCAGCAGCTTGGAACTCGGGACTAGCGGGAGCAGGTCGGAGACCCAGTACTTC. Its translation is CASSLELGTSGSRSETQYF.

V is TRBV2 and J is TRBJ2-5; the D gene is possibly TRBD2 (5 bases). CDR1 is SNHLY, CDR2 FYNNEI, per germline. Trimming left V 8 bases short and J 1 base short, with 14 bases between. This CDR3 has 14 amino acids. For the CDR3, the DNA is TGTGCCAGCTCACCGGAGCGGCTCCAAGAGACCCAGTACTTC. Its translation is CASSPERLQETQYF.

This clone has only a few counts. V is TRBV10-1 and J is TRBJ2-7; 7 bases are shared with TRBD1. V shed 7 bases, J shed 2 bases, and the junction held 5 bases outside the gene matches. CDR1 WNHNN and CDR2 SYGVQD come from the germline V gene (reference sequence). The CDR3 is 13 residues long. CDR3 in DNA: TGCGCCAGCAAATTGACAGGGCCCTACGAGCAGTACTTC. Translation gives CASKLTGPYEQYF.

A few counts support this clone. This chain links TRBV19 with TRBJ2-2; D remains unclear. The CDR3 sequence is 15 residues long. V lost 3 bases and J 0 bases, leaving 8 bases between the germline ends. Germline CDR1 and CDR2: LNHDA and SQIVND (reference sequence). CDR3: CASSIGSANTGELFF. CDR3 coding DNA: TGTGCCAGTAGTATCGGCTCCGCGAACACCGGGGAGCTGTTTTTT.